The T cell receptor beta chain under discussion was sequenced for a study of control samples from healthy donors and cancer patients. Per the germline V gene, CDR1 is SNHLY and CDR2 is FYNNEI. The CDR3 has 14 amino acids. Trimming took 7 bases from V and 7 from J; bases not matched to a gene: 7. Data came from immunoSEQ multiplex PCR; TCRdb stores just in-frame clones and leaves some out. Of roughly 170,000 clones listed, roughly 93% are singletons. This sequence joins TRBV2 and TRBJ2-1; TRBD2 agrees at 10 bases. Sample: blood. The origin of this receptor is a woman aged 60 to 75 in good health. The CDR3 sequence: CASTERGGRNEQFF. CDR3 in DNA: TGTGCCAGCACTGAGCGGGGGGGCCGGAATGAGCAGTTCTTC.